The 11 T cell receptor beta chains reported below all come from one sample, sequenced in a study of shared clonotypes between healthy human individuals. Assay used: immunoSEQ multiplex PCR; TCRdb lists only in-frame clones, some missing. Seen here are about 380,000 clones, approximately 97% observed once, and the top ten hold 0.32%. Source material: memory CD8+ T cells sorted from blood. The subset denotes: CD45RO+ cells pooled with CCR7-negative TemRA cells. These receptors were taken from a man under 40 in good health.

The gene calls are TRBV7-9 and TRBJ1-1; the D is unclear. V dropped 5 bases and J dropped 5 bases, with 21 bases sitting between them. This CDR3 comprises 16 residues. Germline V CDR1 and CDR2: SEHNR, FQNEAQ (reference sequence). The DNA for the CDR3 is TGTGCCAGCAGCCCCGGACTCATTTTCCTGGGGACTGAAGCTTTCTTT. It is translated as CASSPGLIFLGTEAFF.

The V call is TRBV28, the J call TRBJ1-1, with 8 bases fitting TRBD1. Trimming cost V 3 bases and J 1 base; bases outside gene matches: 10. Germline CDR1 is MDHEN and CDR2 is SYDVKM. This CDR3 has 17 amino acids. The CDR3 bases are TGTGCCAGCAGTTTTGGTTTACAGGGGGTCCCGAACACTGAAGCTTTCTTT. Protein sequence: CASSFGLQGVPNTEAFF.

The chain employs TRBV18 and TRBJ1-2; 8 nucleotides line up with TRBD1. The V gene end was trimmed by 4 bases and the J gene end by 1 base; junction bases not matched to a gene: 2. Per germline, CDR1 KGHSH and CDR2 LQKENI. The CDR3 is 14 residues long. DNA for the CDR3: TGTGCCAGCTCACGGACAGGGCTTAACTATGGCTACACCTTC. Amino acid sequence: CASSRTGLNYGYTF.

The chain is built from TRBV10-3 and TRBJ2-1; 7 bases match TRBD2. V lost 6 bases to trimming and J lost 2 bases; unmatched junction nucleotides: 1. Germline lookup yields CDR1 ENHRY and CDR2 SYGVKD. This CDR3 contains 13 residues. The CDR3 sequence: CAISGLAYNEQFF. CDR3 nucleotides: TGTGCCATCAGCGGACTAGCCTACAATGAGCAGTTCTTC.

The CDR3 sequence: CASSLGTLNSPLHF. The CDR3 coding sequence is TGCGCCAGCAGCTTGGGTACTCTGAATTCACCCCTCCACTTT. The V call is TRBV5-1, the J call TRBJ1-6; the D is unclear. The germline V and J ends were trimmed by 0 bases and 7 bases, with 8 bases remaining between them. The length of the CDR3 is 14 residues. The germline V gene has CDR1 SGHRS and CDR2 YFSETQ.

The gene calls are TRBV18 and TRBJ1-4; D is unclear. The CDR3 spans 15 residues. V dropped 4 bases and J dropped 5 bases, with 14 bases sitting between them. CDR1 is KGHSH and CDR2 is LQKENI in the germline V gene. CDR3 amino acids: CASSLQGSGNEKLFF. In DNA form, the CDR3 reads TGTGCCAGCTCACTCCAAGGTTCGGGGAATGAAAAACTGTTTTTT.

The chain carries TRBV4-2 and TRBJ2-2, with 12 bases aligning to TRBD2. The CDR3 is made up of 16 amino acids. The junction had 6 bases not matched to a gene; V was cut back by 5 bases and J by 5 bases. Looked up from germline, CDR1 is LGHNA and CDR2 is YNFKEQ. CDR3 residues: CASSSTSGSSTGELFF. For the CDR3, the DNA is TGTGCCAGCAGCTCGACTAGCGGGAGTAGTACCGGGGAGCTGTTTTTT.

V is TRBV14 and J is TRBJ2-7; perhaps TRBD1 as D (6 bases). V lost 0 bases to trimming and J lost 6 bases, with 9 bases between them. Germline values: CDR1 SGHDN, CDR2 FVKESK. This CDR3 is built from 13 residues. CDR3 DNA: TGTGCCAGCAGCCAAGACTTAGGGGGCGAGCAGTACTTC. Translated: CASSQDLGGEQYF.

This sequence joins TRBV19 and TRBJ2-5; D unclear. V was shortened by 3 bases and J by 6 bases, with 8 bases between the two germline ends. The CDR3 covers 12 residues. Germline assignment: CDR1 LNHDA and CDR2 SQIVND (reference sequence). CDR3 region: CASSIPFKTQYF. In DNA form, the CDR3 reads TGTGCCAGTAGTATCCCTTTTAAGACCCAGTACTTC.

This chain joins TRBV6-5 and TRBJ2-3; D not resolved. Looked up from germline, CDR1 is MNHEY and CDR2 is SVGAGI. The ends were cut back, 3 bases at V and 6 bases at J, with 10 bases in the middle. The CDR3 has 13 residues. This CDR3 is CASSYHKGDTQYF. The CDR3 nucleotides are TGTGCCAGCAGTTATCACAAGGGCGATACGCAGTATTTT.

The chain has TRBV5-5 and TRBJ1-2; 7 nucleotides agree with TRBD1. V was pared by 4 bases and J by 3 bases, with 15 bases of the junction left unmatched. The CDR3 is 17 amino acids. The germline gives CDR1 SGHKS, CDR2 YYEKEE (reference sequence). The CDR3 coding sequence is TGTGCCAGCAGCCCCCACCCGGGACAGCTTCTCTACTATGGCTACACCTTC. The encoded protein is CASSPHPGQLLYYGYTF.